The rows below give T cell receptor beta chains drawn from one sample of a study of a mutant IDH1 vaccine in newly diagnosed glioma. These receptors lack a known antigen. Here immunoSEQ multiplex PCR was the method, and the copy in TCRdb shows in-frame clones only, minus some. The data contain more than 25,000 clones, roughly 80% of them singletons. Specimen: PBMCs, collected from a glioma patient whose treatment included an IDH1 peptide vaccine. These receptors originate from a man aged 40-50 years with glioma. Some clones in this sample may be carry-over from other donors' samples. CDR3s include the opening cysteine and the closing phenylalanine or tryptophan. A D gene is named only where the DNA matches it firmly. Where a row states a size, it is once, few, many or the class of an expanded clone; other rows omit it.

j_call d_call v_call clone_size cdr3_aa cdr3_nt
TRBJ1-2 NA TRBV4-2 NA CASSQGAGQSYGYTF TGTGCCAGCAGCCAAGGGGCGGGGCAGTCCTATGGCTACACCTTC
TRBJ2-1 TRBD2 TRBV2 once CASRGRLAGKNNEQFF TGTGCCAGCAGGGGCAGACTAGCGGGGAAAAACAATGAGCAGTTCTTC
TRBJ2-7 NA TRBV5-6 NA CASSLGGWGLGDEQYF TGTGCCAGCAGCTTGGGTGGGTGGGGGCTCGGAGACGAGCAGTACTTC
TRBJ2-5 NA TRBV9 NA CASSPRRDGVETQYF TGTGCCAGCAGCCCACGCAGGGACGGAGTGGAGACCCAGTACTTC
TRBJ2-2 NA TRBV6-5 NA CASTRRIENTGELFF TGTGCCAGCACCCGAAGGATCGAGAACACCGGGGAGCTGTTTTTT
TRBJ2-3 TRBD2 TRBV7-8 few CASSSREPTSLYF TGTGCCAGCAGCTCCAGGGAACCGACTAGCCTGTATTTT
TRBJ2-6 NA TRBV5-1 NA CASSLEGTTGANVLTF TGCGCCAGCAGCTTGGAGGGGACGACTGGGGCCAACGTCCTGACTTTC
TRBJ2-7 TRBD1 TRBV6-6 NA CASTLGQGIYEQYF TGTGCCAGCACTTTGGGACAGGGAATCTACGAGCAGTACTTC
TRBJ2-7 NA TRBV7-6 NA CASSLGTHAYEQYF TGTGCCAGCAGCTTAGGGACACACGCCTACGAGCAGTACTTC
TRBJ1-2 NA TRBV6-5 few CASSYSDEANYGYTF TGTGCCAGCAGTTACTCGGACGAAGCTAACTATGGCTACACCTTC
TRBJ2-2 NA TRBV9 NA CASSRGQTPPGELFF TGTGCCAGCAGCCGCGGCCAGACGCCCCCCGGGGAGCTGTTTTTT
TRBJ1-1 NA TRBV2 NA CASRQDSPEAFF TGTGCCAGCAGACAGGACAGCCCTGAAGCTTTCTTT
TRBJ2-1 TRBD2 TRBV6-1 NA CASSEQRGVPYNEQFF TGTGCCAGCAGTGAACAGCGGGGGGTTCCATACAATGAGCAGTTCTTC
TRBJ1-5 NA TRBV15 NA CATSRGGRNQPQHF TGTGCCACCAGCAGGGGAGGACGGAATCAGCCCCAGCATTTT
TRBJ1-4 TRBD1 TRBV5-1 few CASSSGQGGEKLFF TGCGCCAGCAGCTCTGGACAGGGTGGGGAAAAACTGTTTTTT